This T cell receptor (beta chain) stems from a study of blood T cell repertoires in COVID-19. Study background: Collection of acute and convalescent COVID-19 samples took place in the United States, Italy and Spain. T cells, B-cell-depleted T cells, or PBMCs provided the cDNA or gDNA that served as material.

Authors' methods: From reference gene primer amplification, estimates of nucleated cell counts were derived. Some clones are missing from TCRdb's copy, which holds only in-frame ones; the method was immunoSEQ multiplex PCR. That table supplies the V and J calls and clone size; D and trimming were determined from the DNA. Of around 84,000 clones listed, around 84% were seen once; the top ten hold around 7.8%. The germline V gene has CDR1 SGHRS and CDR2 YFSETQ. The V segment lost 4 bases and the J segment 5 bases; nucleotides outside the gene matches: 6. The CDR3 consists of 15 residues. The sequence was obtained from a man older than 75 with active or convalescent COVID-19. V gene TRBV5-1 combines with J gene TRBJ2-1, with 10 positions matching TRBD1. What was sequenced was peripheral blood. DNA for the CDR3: TGCGCCAGCAGCAATAGGACAGGGGGGAACAATGAGCAGTTCTTC. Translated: CASSNRTGGNNEQFF.